This T cell receptor beta chain emerged from a study of beta chain features in type 1 diabetes. Background on the study: The patients were much like the healthy donors in age, gender and cell yields. Study findings and constraints: Shortening that was moderate but significant affected the TCRB CDR3s of Type 1 diabetes patients in all four CD4+ subsets. PCR may have favored shorter templates equally in patients and controls.

All of the isolated RNA was reverse transcribed, so expressed TCRB transcripts were sequenced. Naive, central memory and regulatory T cell samples yielded some 3.9 million reads on average. Only in-frame clones appear in the TCRdb table, and some are missing; sequencing was by immunoSEQ multiplex PCR. Of 250,000 to 300,000 clones in the sample, roughly 25% were seen once. This clone has only a few counts. What it binds is unknown. With 6 bases removed from V and 6 bases from J, the gap between germline ends came to 20 bases. Looked up from germline, CDR1 is KGHSH and CDR2 is LQKENI. The CDR3 sequence is 15 residues long. Every sorted population was more than 95% pure.

The receptor's source is a woman in her twenties or thirties with type 1 diabetes. The sequenced sample consisted of naive CD4+ T cells from blood. The J gene is TRBJ1-1, the V gene TRBV18; D is ambiguous. CDR3: CASSRLASTEAEAFF. The CDR3 nucleotides read TGTGCCAGCTCTAGGCTAGCGTCCACTGAGGCTGAAGCTTTCTTT.